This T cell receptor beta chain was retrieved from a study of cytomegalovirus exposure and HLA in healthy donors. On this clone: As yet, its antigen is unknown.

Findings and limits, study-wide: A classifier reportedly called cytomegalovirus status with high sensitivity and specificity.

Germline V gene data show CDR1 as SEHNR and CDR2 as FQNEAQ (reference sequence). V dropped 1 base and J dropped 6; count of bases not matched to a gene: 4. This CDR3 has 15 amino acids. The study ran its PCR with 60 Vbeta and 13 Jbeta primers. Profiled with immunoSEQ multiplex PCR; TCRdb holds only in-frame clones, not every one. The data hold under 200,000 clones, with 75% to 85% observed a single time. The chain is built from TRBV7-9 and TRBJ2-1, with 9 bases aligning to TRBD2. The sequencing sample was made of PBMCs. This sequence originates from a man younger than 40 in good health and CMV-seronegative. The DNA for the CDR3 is TGTGCCAGCAGCTTAGGGGGACTAGCCGGCAATGAGCAGTTCTTC. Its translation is CASSLGGLAGNEQFF. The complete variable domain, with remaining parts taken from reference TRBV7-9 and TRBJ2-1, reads DTGVSQNPRHKITKRGQNVTFRCDPISEHNRLYWYRQTLGQGPEFLTYFQNEAQLEKSRLLSDRFSAERPKGSFSTLEIQRTEQGDSAMYLCASSLGGLAGNEQFFGPGTRLTVL.